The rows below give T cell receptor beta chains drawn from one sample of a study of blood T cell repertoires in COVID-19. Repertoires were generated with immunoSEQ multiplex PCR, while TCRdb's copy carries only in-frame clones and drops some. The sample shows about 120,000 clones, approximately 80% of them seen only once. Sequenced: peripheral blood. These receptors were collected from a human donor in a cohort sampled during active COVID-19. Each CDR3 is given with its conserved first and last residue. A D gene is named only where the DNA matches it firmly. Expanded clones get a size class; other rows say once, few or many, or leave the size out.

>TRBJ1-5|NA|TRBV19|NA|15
TGTGCCAGTAGTATAAACCCCCGGAGCAATCAGCCCCAGCATTTT
CASSINPRSNQPQHF
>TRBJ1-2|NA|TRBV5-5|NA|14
TGTGCCAGCAGCTTGTCGGATAGGGGAGGTGGCTACACCTTC
CASSLSDRGGGYTF
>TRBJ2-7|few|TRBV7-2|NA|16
TGTGCCAGCAGCTTAGCGGGGAGGCGCATTTCCTACGAGCAGTACTTC
CASSLAGRRISYEQYF
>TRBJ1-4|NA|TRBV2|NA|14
TGTGCCAGCAGCGTGGGGGGGGGCAATGAAAAACTGTTTTTT
CASSVGGGNEKLFF
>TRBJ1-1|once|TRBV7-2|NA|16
TGTGCCAGCAGCTTAGCGGGCAAGGGACAGAACACTGAAGCTTTCTTT
CASSLAGKGQNTEAFF
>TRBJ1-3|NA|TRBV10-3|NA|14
TGTGCCATCAGGGGGGCTGGCTCTGGAAACACCATATATTTT
CAIRGAGSGNTIYF
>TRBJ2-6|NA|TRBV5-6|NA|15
TGTGCCAGCAGCTTGAAGGGGTCCGGGGCCAACGTCCTGACTTTC
CASSLKGSGANVLTF
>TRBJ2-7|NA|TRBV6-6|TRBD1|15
TGTGCCAGCAGTTATAGGGACAGGGACCCCTACGAGCAGTACTTC
CASSYRDRDPYEQYF
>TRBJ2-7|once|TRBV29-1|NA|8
TGCAGCGTTAAAAGACAGGACTTC
CSVKRQDF
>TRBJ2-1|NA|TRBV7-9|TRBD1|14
TGTGCCAGCAGCCCCGGGACAGGGACCAATGAGCAGTTCTTC
CASSPGTGTNEQFF
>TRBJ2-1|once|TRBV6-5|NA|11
TGTGCCAGAAAGAACCGGGACAATGAGTTCTTC
CARKNRDNEFF
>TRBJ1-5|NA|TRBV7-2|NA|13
TGTGCCAGCAGCAGGACAGTCAATCAGCCCCAGCATTTT
CASSRTVNQPQHF
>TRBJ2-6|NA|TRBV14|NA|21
TGTGCCAGCAGCCAACTAAATACGCCAGACAGCCCCTTCTCTGGGGCCAACGTCCTGACTTTC
CASSQLNTPDSPFSGANVLTF
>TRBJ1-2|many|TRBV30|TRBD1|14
TGTGCCTGGAACGATATACAGGGGGCGGGTGGCTACACCTTC
CAWNDIQGAGGYTF
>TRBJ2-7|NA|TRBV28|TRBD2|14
TGTGCCAGCAGTGTGACTAGCAGTTCCTACGAGCAGTACTTC
CASSVTSSSYEQYF
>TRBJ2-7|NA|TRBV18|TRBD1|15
TGTGCCAGCTCTCCCGGACAGGGGTATCCCTACGAGCAGTACTTC
CASSPGQGYPYEQYF
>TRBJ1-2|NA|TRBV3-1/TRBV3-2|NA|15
TGTGCCAGCAGCCAAGGAACCGGGACTGGAGTGGGCTACACCTTC
CASSQGTGTGVGYTF
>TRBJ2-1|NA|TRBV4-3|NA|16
TGCGCCAGCAGCCAAGACTACAGTAGCTCCTACAATGAGCAGTTCTTC
CASSQDYSSSYNEQFF
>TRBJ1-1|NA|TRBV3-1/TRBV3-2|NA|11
TGTGCCAGCAGCCCAGGGCCTGAAGCTTTCTTT
CASSPGPEAFF
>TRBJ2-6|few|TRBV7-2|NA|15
TGTGCCAGCAGCGCCCTAGCATCTGGGGCCAACGTCCTGACTTTC
CASSALASGANVLTF
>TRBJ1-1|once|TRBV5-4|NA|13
TGTGCCAGCAGCGCCACAGGGAACACTGAAGCTTTCTTT
CASSATGNTEAFF
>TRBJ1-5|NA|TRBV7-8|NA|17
TGTGCCAGCAGCTTAGCTTCTGCTGCGTTCGGCAATCAGCCCCAGCATTTT
CASSLASAAFGNQPQHF
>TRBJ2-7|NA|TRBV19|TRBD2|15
TGTGCCAGTAGTATGCCTCAAGCGGGAGGCCACGAGCAGTACTTC
CASSMPQAGGHEQYF
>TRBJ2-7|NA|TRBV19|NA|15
TGTGCCAGCATGGGGGGGCAGGGCGCATCCTACGAGCAGTACTTC
CASMGGQGASYEQYF
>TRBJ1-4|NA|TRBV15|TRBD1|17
TGTGCCACCAGCAGGGAACGGACAGGGCTATCTAATGAAAAACTGTTTTTT
CATSRERTGLSNEKLFF
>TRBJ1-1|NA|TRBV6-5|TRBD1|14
TGTGCCAGCAGTTACACGGGACAGGGCTCTGAAGCTTTCTTT
CASSYTGQGSEAFF
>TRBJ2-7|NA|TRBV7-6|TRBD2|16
TGTGCCAGCAGCTTAAACCCGCGGGGGGGGGTGTTCGAGCAGTACTTC
CASSLNPRGGVFEQYF
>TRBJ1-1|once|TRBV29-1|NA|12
TGCAGCGTTGACGCGGGGGTGGCAGGGGCTTTCTTT
CSVDAGVAGAFF
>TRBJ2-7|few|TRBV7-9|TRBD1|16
TGTGCCAGCAGCTCGATAACAGGGGTAATATCCTACGAGCAGTACTTC
CASSSITGVISYEQYF
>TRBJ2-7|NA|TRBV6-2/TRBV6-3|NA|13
TGTGCCAGCAGTCAAGCAAACTCCTACGAGCAGTACTTC
CASSQANSYEQYF
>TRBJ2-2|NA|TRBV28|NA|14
TGTGCCAGCAGTTTGAGACTAGTTTCCGGGGAGCTGTTTTTT
CASSLRLVSGELFF
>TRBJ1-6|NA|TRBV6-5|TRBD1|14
TGTGCCAGCAGTCGTGACAGGGGGAATTCACCCCTCCACTTT
CASSRDRGNSPLHF
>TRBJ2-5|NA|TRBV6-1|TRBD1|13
TGTGCCAGCAGCGAAGACAGGGACACGACCCAGTACTTC
CASSEDRDTTQYF
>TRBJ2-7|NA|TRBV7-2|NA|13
TGTGCCAGCAGCTTAGGAGAGGGCTACGAGCAGTACTTC
CASSLGEGYEQYF
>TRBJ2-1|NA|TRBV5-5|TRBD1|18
TGTGCCAGCAGCTTGGTGTTAGTGTTCCCAGGGGGTTTCAATGAGCAGTTCTTC
CASSLVLVFPGGFNEQFF
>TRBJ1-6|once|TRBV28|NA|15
TGTGCCAGCAGTTTATGGGCAGGGGAGAATTCACCCCTCCACTTT
CASSLWAGENSPLHF
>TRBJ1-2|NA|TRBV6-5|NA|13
TGTGCCAGCAGTTACAATGGGGGAGGCGGCTACACCTTC
CASSYNGGGGYTF
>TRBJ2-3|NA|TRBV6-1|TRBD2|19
TGTGCCAGCAGTGATGGAAAGTCGCGGGGGGGCCTCATAACAGATACGCAGTATTTT
CASSDGKSRGGLITDTQYF
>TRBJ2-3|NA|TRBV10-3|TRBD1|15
TGTGCCATCAGGGACCGGGACAGGGCCACAGATACGCAGTATTTT
CAIRDRDRATDTQYF
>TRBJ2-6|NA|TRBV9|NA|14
TGTGCCAGCAGCGTACAGGGTGGGGCCAACGTCCTGACTTTC
CASSVQGGANVLTF
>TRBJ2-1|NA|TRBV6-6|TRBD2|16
TGTGCCAGCAGTTACCCCCAGGCTAGCGGGAGCGAGGAGCAGTTCTTC
CASSYPQASGSEEQFF
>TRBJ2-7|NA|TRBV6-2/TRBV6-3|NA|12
TGTGCCAGCAGTTACCAGGACTTACCGGGGGACTTC
CASSYQDLPGDF
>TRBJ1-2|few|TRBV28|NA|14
TGTGCCAGCAGTTTATTCGAACAGGGCAACGGCTACACCTTC
CASSLFEQGNGYTF
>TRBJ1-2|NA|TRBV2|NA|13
TGTGCCAGCAGCGGACAGTTAAACTATGGCTACACCTTC
CASSGQLNYGYTF
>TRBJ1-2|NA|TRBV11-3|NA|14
TGTGCCAGCAGCTTATCAGGATCTAACTATGGCTACACCTTC
CASSLSGSNYGYTF
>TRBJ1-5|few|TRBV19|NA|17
TGTGCCAGTAGTATCCCACAGAGCTTATCTAGCAATCAGCCCCAGCATTTT
CASSIPQSLSSNQPQHF
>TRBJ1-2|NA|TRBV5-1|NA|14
TGCGCCAGCAGCCAAGATACAGGGTTCGATGGCTACACCTTC
CASSQDTGFDGYTF
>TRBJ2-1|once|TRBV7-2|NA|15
TGTGCCAGCAGCTTAGACCCACTTAGTGGCAATGAGCAGTTCTTC
CASSLDPLSGNEQFF
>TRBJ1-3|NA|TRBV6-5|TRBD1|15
TGTGCCAGCAGTCAACAGGGGTTCTCTGGAAACACCATATATTTT
CASSQQGFSGNTIYF